One sample yielded the 10 T cell receptor beta chains listed below, sequenced in a study of shared clonotypes between healthy human individuals. Clones were sequenced by immunoSEQ multiplex PCR, and TCRdb holds only the in-frame ones, with some missing. This table has 2 million to 2.5 million clones, about 90% appearing once. Sequencing was done on a sample of naive CD4+ T cells from PBMCs. Subset meaning: CD45RA+ positively selected. These receptor sequences come from a man between 18 and 35 years old in good health. Some clones in this sample may be carry-over from other donors' samples.

This chain connects TRBV9 to TRBJ2-5, with TRBD2 matching over 16 bases. V lost 3 bases, J lost 7 bases, and 6 bases stayed unmatched. CDR1 is SGDLS, CDR2 YYNGEE, per germline. The CDR3 sequence is 16 residues long. The CDR3 DNA follows: TGTGCCAGCAGCGCGGGACTAGCGGGAGGGCCAGGGACCCAGTACTTC. Translating it yields CASSAGLAGGPGTQYF.

The chain carries TRBV5-6 and TRBJ2-1; 8 bases are shared with TRBD2. From germline, CDR1 is SGHDT and CDR2 YYEEEE. CDR3 length equals 14 residues. V trimming: 0 bases; J trimming: 7 bases; junction bases outside the gene matches: 3. The CDR3 DNA follows: TGTGCCAGCAGCTTGGGACTAGCGTCGAATGAGCAGTTCTTC. Translated, it gives CASSLGLASNEQFF. The whole variable domain, filled in from reference TRBV5-6 and TRBJ2-1, reads DAGVTQSPTHLIKTRGQQVTLRCSPKSGHDTVSWYQQALGQGPQFIFQYYEEEERQRGNFPDRFSGHQFPNYSSELNVNALLLGDSALYLCASSLGLASNEQFFGPGTRLTVL.

The chain joins TRBV6-1 to TRBJ2-6; 8 bases line up with TRBD1. V lost 2 bases to trimming and J lost 3 bases; unmatched junction nucleotides: 6. CDR3 length equals 17 residues. Germline V gives CDR1 MNHNS, CDR2 SASEGT. The DNA for the CDR3 is TGTGCCAGCAGTGAAAACAGGGGGTTCGGTGGGGCCAACGTCCTGACTTTC. Amino acids: CASSENRGFGGANVLTF.

The chain recombines TRBV11-2 with TRBJ2-6, with a weak D call TRBD1 (5 bases). Trimming removed 4 bases at V and 2 bases at J, with 15 bases between. Germline V lookup: CDR1 SGHAT, CDR2 FQNNGV. The CDR3 has 17 residues. This CDR3 reads CASSSPTVRTGANVLTF. In DNA, the CDR3 is TGTGCCAGCAGCTCGCCGACAGTAAGGACTGGGGCCAACGTCCTGACTTTC. Complete variable domain (other parts from reference TRBV11-2 and TRBJ2-6): EAGVAQSPRYKIIEKRQSVAFWCNPISGHATLYWYQQILGQGPKLLIQFQNNGVVDDSQLPKDRFSAERLKGVDSTLKIQPAKLEDSAVYLCASSSPTVRTGANVLTFGAGSRLTVL.

The chain employs TRBV11-2 and TRBJ2-7; D possibly corresponds to TRBD1 (5 bases). The CDR3 contains 13 residues. The V end was cut by 6 bases, the J end by 3 bases, with 12 bases between. Germline CDR1 SGHAT, CDR2 FQNNGV. The CDR3 nucleotides read TGTGCCAGCAGACGGTTTCAGGGCTACGAGCAGTACTTC. Translated, it gives CASRRFQGYEQYF. Looking up the rest from reference TRBV11-2 and TRBJ2-7 gives the full variable domain: EAGVAQSPRYKIIEKRQSVAFWCNPISGHATLYWYQQILGQGPKLLIQFQNNGVVDDSQLPKDRFSAERLKGVDSTLKIQPAKLEDSAVYLCASRRFQGYEQYFGPGTRLTVT.

The chain links TRBV5-1 to TRBJ2-7; D unresolved. The CDR3 extends over 15 amino acids. The V gene lost 5 bases and the J gene lost 5 bases, with 20 bases spanning the gap. Germline CDR1 SGHRS, CDR2 YFSETQ. CDR3 nucleotide sequence: TGCGCCAGCAGATCCCTGTCCGGGCCCGCTGACGAGCAGTACTTC. Translated: CASRSLSGPADEQYF.

V and J are TRBV5-6 and TRBJ2-7; the D is unclear. With 2 bases removed from V and 2 bases from J, the gap between germline ends came to 8 bases. The germline V gene has CDR1 SGHDT and CDR2 YYEEEE. This CDR3 is built from 13 residues. The CDR3 protein is CASSFGRTYEQYF. CDR3 bases: TGTGCCAGCAGCTTTGGCAGGACCTACGAGCAGTACTTC.

The chain uses TRBV19 and TRBJ1-2, with D unclear. CDR1 LNHDA and CDR2 SQIVND come from the germline V gene (reference sequence). V lost 1 base to trimming and J lost 3 bases, with 9 bases between them. The CDR3 has 14 amino acids. The CDR3 DNA reads as TGTGCCAGTAGTATAGTAGTCCGGTACTATGGCTACACCTTC. Translated, it gives CASSIVVRYYGYTF.

J is TRBJ2-5 and V is TRBV5-1; D gene unclear. Trimming left V 2 bases short and J 1 base short, with 18 bases between. The CDR3 loop spans 17 amino acids. CDR1 is SGHRS and CDR2 is YFSETQ in the germline V gene. CDR3 residues: CASSFSRSNGPQETQYF. CDR3 DNA sequence: TGCGCCAGCAGCTTCAGCCGGTCGAACGGGCCCCAAGAGACCCAGTACTTC.

J is TRBJ2-5 and V is TRBV19; TRBD2 might be the D (5 bases). The germline CDR1 and CDR2 sequences are LNHDA and SQIVND (reference sequence). Between the trimmed V and J ends, which lost 2 bases and 5 bases, there was a span of 9 bases. The CDR3 is 13 amino acids. CDR3 loop: CASSISGSETQYF. The CDR3 nucleotides read TGTGCCAGTAGTATATCGGGGAGCGAGACCCAGTACTTC.